One T cell receptor (beta chain) is described in this entry. What it recognizes is unknown. Here immunoSEQ multiplex PCR was the method, and the copy in TCRdb shows in-frame clones only, minus some. Of 350,000 to 450,000 clones in the sample, 92% were seen once. This specimen belongs to a study of Ad26.COV2.S vaccination and SARS-CoV-2 variants. As for the study in general: Donor allocation was to the COV1001 Ad26.COV2.S trial arm.

V gave up 0 bases and J gave up 9 bases; unmatched junction bases: 8. The CDR3 is 16 residues long. Germline CDR1 LGHDT, CDR2 YNNKEL (reference sequence). Treatment described: 19 received Ad26.COV2.S at low or high dose, single or two shots; several received placebo; per-sample allocation not given. Material that was analyzed had been drawn on day 63 after the first vaccine or placebo injection. It was an adult aged 18-55 years in Boston who was the donor. Regarding the study as a whole: Participants given vaccine showed non-spike TCR breadth similar to that of placebo recipients.

The receptor comes from a person between 18 and 65 years old who received the Ad26.COV2.S COVID-19 vaccine or a placebo. J is TRBJ2-1 and V is TRBV3-1 (or the pseudogene TRBV3-2), with 10 positions matching TRBD2. The source was peripheral blood, collected in a trial of Ad26.COV2.S vaccine versus placebo. CDR3 in DNA: TGTGCCAGCAGCCAAGAGGCCCAGCGGGGGGGCCGTGAGCAGTTCTTC. Amino acid sequence: CASSQEAQRGGREQFF.